This TCR beta chain was identified during a study of T cells in Graves' hyperthyroidism and ophthalmopathy. Study-wide results and limits: Most clonotypes expanded in the thyroid (above 0.001) were also present in blood.

From RNA transcripts, TCR beta CDR3 regions were amplified. HTBI primers were employed in a first-round RT-PCR of the TCR CDR3. MiXCR, applied by TCRdb to the multiplex PCR reads, yields one record per CDR3 protein. Of hundreds of thousands of distinct CDR3 sequences listed, less than 15% are singletons. As regards this clonotype: Its antigen is not known.

Sequenced input: blood. This TCR derives from a woman aged 18-29 years with Graves' hyperthyroidism.

CDR3 residues: CASSLRIGVTDTQYF. The DNA for the CDR3 is TGTGCCAGCAGCTTACGGATCGGAGTCACAGATACGCAGTATTTT. The J gene is TRBJ2-3, the V gene TRBV5-6, with D uncertain. The CDR3 has 15 residues. From germline, CDR1 is SGHDT and CDR2 YYEEEE. V lost 2 bases, J lost 2 bases, and 12 bases lay in between.